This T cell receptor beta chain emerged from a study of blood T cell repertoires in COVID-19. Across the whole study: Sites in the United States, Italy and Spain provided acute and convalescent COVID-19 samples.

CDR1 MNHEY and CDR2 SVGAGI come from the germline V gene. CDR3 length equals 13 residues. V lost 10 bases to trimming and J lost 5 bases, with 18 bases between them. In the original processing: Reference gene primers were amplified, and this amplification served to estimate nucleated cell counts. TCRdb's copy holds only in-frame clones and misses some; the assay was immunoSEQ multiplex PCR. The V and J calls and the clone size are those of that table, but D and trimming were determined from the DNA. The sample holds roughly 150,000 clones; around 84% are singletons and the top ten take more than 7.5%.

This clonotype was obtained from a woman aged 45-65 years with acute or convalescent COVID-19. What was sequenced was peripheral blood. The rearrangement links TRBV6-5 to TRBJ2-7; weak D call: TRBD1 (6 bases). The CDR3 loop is CAIAKQGYHEQYF. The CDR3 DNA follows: TGTGCCATCGCGAAACAGGGTTACCACGAGCAGTACTTC.